The 6 T cell receptor beta chains below come from one sample, sequenced in a study of radiotherapy plus CTLA-4 blockade in lung cancer. TCRdb keeps only in-frame clones here, not all; method: immunoSEQ multiplex PCR. The sample has roughly 80,000 clones; around 78% are singletons. Sequencing was performed on peripheral blood, taken from a patient treated with radiotherapy plus ipilimumab. The receptor source for this set is a human donor with non-small cell lung cancer who had a partial response to radiotherapy plus ipilimumab. Some clones in this sample may be carry-over from other donors' samples.

This clone has a single count. V gene TRBV29-1 combines with J gene TRBJ2-7; 9 nucleotides align to TRBD1. Germline lookup yields CDR1 SQVTM and CDR2 ANQGSEA. Losses at the gene ends were 6 bases for V and 2 bases for J; bases not matched to a gene: 8. The CDR3 spans 14 residues. CDR3 region: CSVTADRGAYEQYF. In DNA form, the CDR3 reads TGCAGCGTGACGGCGGACAGGGGAGCCTACGAGCAGTACTTC.

In its sample, this clone was seen once. The chain is built from TRBV19 and TRBJ2-5; no reliable D call. The J call is in doubt because the DNA end fits TRBJ2-7 better. From germline, CDR1 is LNHDA and CDR2 SQIVND (reference sequence). The CDR3 contains 14 residues. DNA of the CDR3: TGTGCCAGTAGTATTGGAACAGTATCCTACGAGCAGTACTTC. It is translated as CASSIGTVSYEQYF.

The chain recombines TRBV27 with TRBJ1-6, with D hard to call. The CDR3 is 12 amino acids. The germline V and J ends were trimmed by 3 bases and 7 bases, with 4 bases remaining between them. CDR1 and CDR2 from the germline V gene are MNHEY and SMNVEV (reference sequence). CDR3 in DNA: TGTGCCAGCAGTTTCGTAAATTCACCCCTCCACTTT. This encodes CASSFVNSPLHF.

The rearrangement joins TRBV19 to TRBJ1-5; D unclear. Trimming removed 3 bases from V and 4 bases from J, with 16 bases in between. Germline CDR1 reads LNHDA; CDR2 reads SQIVND (reference sequence). The CDR3 runs 16 residues. CDR3 residues: CASSIGRGGGNQPQHF. The CDR3 DNA is TGTGCCAGTAGTATCGGACGGGGAGGTGGTAATCAGCCCCAGCATTTT.

The genes are TRBV6-5 and TRBJ2-7; 9 bases line up with TRBD1. CDR1 is MNHEY and CDR2 is SVGAGI in the germline V gene. After removal of 6 bases from V and 1 base from J, the junction contained 7 bases not matched to a gene. CDR3 length equals 15 residues. In DNA form, the CDR3 reads TGTGCCAGCAGAAAGGACAGGGGTACTTCCTACGAGCAGTACTTC. This gives the protein CASRKDRGTSYEQYF.

The rearrangement uses TRBV6-5 and TRBJ2-7, with 14 bases lining up with TRBD2. This CDR3 contains 14 residues. With 7 bases clipped from V and 3 bases from J, the junction kept 2 bases outside the gene matches. In germline, CDR1 is MNHEY, CDR2 SVGAGI. This CDR3 is CASTGLAGVYEQYF. CDR3 coding DNA: TGTGCCAGCACGGGACTAGCGGGAGTCTACGAGCAGTACTTC.